This T cell receptor beta chain was obtained from a study of shared clonotypes between healthy human individuals (dated by TCRdb to 2018 to 2021). Broadly, across the study: The cohort included a few men and two women between 18 and 49 years of age. To increase sequencing depth and limit assay-specific biases, different laboratories used diverse techniques to prepare libraries and sequence TCR repertoires. Blood TCR repertoires of a handful of healthy adults were deeply sequenced to estimate repertoire size and the extent of clonotype sharing between individuals. Per donor, leukapheresis produced somewhere between about 0.85 and 9.5 billion PBMCs. For each donor, CD4 naive and CD4 memory were each given three plates, CD8 naive was given two plates, and CD8 memory was given one plate. Overall study results and their limits: Naive subsets generally had larger estimated clonotype richness than memory subsets did. Even with the large sequencing depth, rarefaction of the sorted-subset datasets indicated that sequencing was incomplete. Because the study included a small number of donors, the genetic and exposure-history diversity represented was limited. Only blood was sampled, and tissue TCR repertoires likely differ from those in blood. Compared with non-shared clonotypes, clonotypes shared by all four sorted-subset donors had higher generation probabilities. Pairwise subsampling led to the expectation that sequencing depth would affect the degree of clonotype sharing among donors. Across a few donors, about 4.5% of naive CD4, approximately 3.6% of naive CD8, under 2.5% of memory CD4, and roughly 0.41% of memory CD8 clonotypes were shared.

About this clone itself: Its antigen remains unidentified. Nothing much larger sits one base from this clone, and base qualities are not available. Other DNA sequences in the sample encode the same CDR3.

Using the deep immunoSEQ assay, multiplex PCR amplified TCR CDR3 regions from genomic DNA. Extracted genomic DNA from each cell subset was distributed evenly across all wells of several immunoSEQ 96-well plates, and each plate was treated as a replicate. Each replicate PCR for sorted subsets received roughly 0.2 ug genomic DNA, equal to about 30,000 T cell genomes. Purified libraries were measured with a Qubit 3.0 fluorometer, size-checked on a Bioanalyzer 2100, and measured again with the KAPA Library Quantification kit. Every immunoSEQ 96-well plate was sequenced on a dedicated single-read 150-cycle Illumina NextSeq 550 flow cell. The paper's data handling went like this. The immunoSEQ output contained only junctional sequences without quality scores, so filtering could not match that applied to full-length reads. Sequences were annotated with PyIR, a Python wrapper for IgBLAST v1.9, and V/J genes and CDR3 were assigned using IMGT germline references. Reads were removed for weak V/J assignments (E-value above 1e-6), missing CDR3, stop codons, out-of-frame junctions, or ambiguous translated residues. V3J clonotypes were defined as sequences sharing an identical inferred V gene, J gene, and CDR3 amino acid sequence. Percentage overlap between repertoires was calculated by dividing the number of shared unique clonotypes by the size of the smaller repertoire. Three approaches were used to assess repertoire richness: RTK rarefaction, the Chao1 estimator, and Recon v2.1 estimates of unobserved clonotypes. Generation probabilities were computed with OLGA for all TCRbeta clonotypes obtained by the gDNA method from several donors. TCRdb took over this immuneACCESS table, retaining in-frame rearrangements with V and J assigned. Such tables are incomplete; in checked studies, under half of the missing clones stem from an unresolved V gene, and the remainder is unexplained. Clone size and the V and J calls come from that table; the DNA yielded D and trimming. The sample profile shows about 2.3 million clones; roughly 93% of them were found once. The ten largest clones take up about 0.41% of the sample.

The donors were healthy, HIV-negative adults who had no recently reported acute infections or vaccinations. Every donor was a Caucasian adult living in Nashville, Tennessee, USA. CD4+ T cells were enriched by magnetic negative selection; naive cells were then positively selected on CD45RA, and the negative fraction formed the memory subset. Blood was obtained by leukapheresis, after which PBMCs were separated by Ficoll-Histopaque density gradient centrifugation and cryopreserved in liquid nitrogen vapor phase. Analytical flow cytometry was used to check the purity and quantity of each magnetically sorted T cell population. Genomic DNA was isolated from each sorted fraction and quantified by UV absorbance on a Nanodrop 2000c. Sequenced material: naive CD4+ T cells from PBMCs. The cell subset or site label here, explained by the study, means: CD45RA+ positively selected. The sequence was obtained from a man between 18 and 35 years old in good health. Some clones in this sample may be carry-over from other donors' samples.

For the CDR3, the sequence is CASSLSGGSSYNEQFF. In nucleotides, the sequence is TGTGCCAGCAGCTTAAGTGGCGGGAGCTCCTACAATGAGCAGTTCTTC. The chain is encoded by TRBV7-3 joined to TRBJ2-1, with TRBD2 identical over 7 junction bases. CDR1 and CDR2 (SGHTA, FQGTGA) derive from the germline V gene. Unmatched junction bases come to 3, with V trimmed by 1 base and J by 0 bases. The CDR3 covers 16 residues, taking in both the cysteine and the phenylalanine. The retained sequence is limited to the CDR3, 48 bases, with the frame set at the first base.